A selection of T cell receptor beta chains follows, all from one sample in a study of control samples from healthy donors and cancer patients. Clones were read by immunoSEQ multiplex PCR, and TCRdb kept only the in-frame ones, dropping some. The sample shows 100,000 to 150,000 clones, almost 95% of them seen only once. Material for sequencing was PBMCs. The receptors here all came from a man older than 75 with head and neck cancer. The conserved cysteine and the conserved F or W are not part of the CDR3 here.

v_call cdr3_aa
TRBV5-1 ASSDSKWGRRDEQF
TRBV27 ASSSPSGTSGYEQY
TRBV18 ASSPKSGIKHEQY
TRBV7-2 ASSSGAGDTDTQY
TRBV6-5 ASKGFGNQPQH
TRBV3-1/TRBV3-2 ASSPSHSYEQY
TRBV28 ASSLWTRAGYNEQF
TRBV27 ASSLSGRPGANVLT
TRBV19 ASSQQGTDTQY
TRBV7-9 ASSSAGQGRRGYT
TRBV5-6 ASSLGTTYSNQPQH
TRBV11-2 ASAADSTGELF
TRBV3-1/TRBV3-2 ASSLSGGGIIPWSYNEQF
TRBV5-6 ASSRTPRQPQH
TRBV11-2 ASSLRNADTQY
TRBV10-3 AISVAGTGPSNQPQH
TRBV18 ASSQQRELGYEQY
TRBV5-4 ASSFGRQDHNYGYT
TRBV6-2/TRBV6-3 ASSFPGQREGRGEQF
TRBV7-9 ASSQPGLGGTQY
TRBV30 AWNPSGDQPQH
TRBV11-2 ASSLKVEGETQY
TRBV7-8 ASSLVQGGTEAF
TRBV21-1 ASPNFRDKGHQPRQNEKLF
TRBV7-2 ASSLQQTTEAF
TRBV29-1 SAASGGNQPQH
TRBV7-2 ASSFGSPGPQH
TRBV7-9 ASSLAGARANEKLF
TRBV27 ASRGPPKLIGDTEAF
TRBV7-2 ASSLRPQGRGQPQH
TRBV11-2 ASSPGAGPYYNEQF
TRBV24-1 ATSDPERGGRWETQY
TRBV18 ASSDIRGGSYEQY
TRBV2 ASIDRDTGELF
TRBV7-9 ASSLPVDSSYEQY
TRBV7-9 ASSPGGPRRVIYNSPLH
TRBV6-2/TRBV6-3 ASSYREDTEAF
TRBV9 ASSVGGDPSYNEQF
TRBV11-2 ASSLRGGNSGNTIY
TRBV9 ASSVEGTRGSGHNEQF
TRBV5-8 ASSLGGLRTDTQY
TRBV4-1 ASSQTANYGYT
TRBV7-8 ASSLAGTEYGYT
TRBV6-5 ASSPQGTGEQF
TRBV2 ASRETGNTGELF
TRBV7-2 ASSLRSSGSSEQF
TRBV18 ASSPSADTEAF
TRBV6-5 ASSYSRGGYT
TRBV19 ASSNRDRGLFYGYT
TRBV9 ASSPFQGDYGYT
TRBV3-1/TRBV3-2 ASSGTSGGPRD
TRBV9 ASSVGASGNNYNEQF